Each of the 18 T cell receptor beta chains below was sequenced from the same sample in a study of blood T cell repertoires in COVID-19. This table comes from immunoSEQ multiplex PCR, and its TCRdb copy is limited to in-frame clones, with some not included. The sample consists of roughly 250,000 clones, 70% to 85% of them appearing once. The specimen sequenced was peripheral blood. The source is a woman older than 75 with acute or convalescent COVID-19.

The CDR3 is CASSDTGHSTGTQYF. CDR3 DNA: TGTGCCAGCAGTGATACGGGACACTCCACTGGGACCCAGTACTTC. This rearrangement joins TRBV2 to TRBJ2-5; maybe TRBD1 (6 bases). Germline CDR1 and CDR2: SNHLY and FYNNEI. This CDR3 is built from 15 residues. V was pared by 3 bases and J by 7 bases, with 18 bases between.

The V gene is TRBV5-1, the J gene TRBJ2-2; the D gene is possibly TRBD2 (5 bases). The V end lost 0 bases, the J end lost 4 bases, and 7 bases lay between the germline ends. Germline V gene data show CDR1 as SGHRS and CDR2 as YFSETQ. The CDR3 loop spans 14 amino acids. The CDR3: CASSLGGLTGELFF. CDR3 DNA sequence: TGCGCCAGCAGCTTGGGAGGGCTCACCGGGGAGCTGTTTTTT. The full variable domain, its missing parts supplied by reference TRBV5-1 and TRBJ2-2, is KAGVTQTPRYLIKTRGQQVTLSCSPISGHRSVSWYQQTPGQGLQFLFEYFSETQRNKGNFPGRFSGRQFSNSRSEMNVSTLELGDSALYLCASSLGGLTGELFFGEGSRLTVL.

V usage is TRBV6-5 and J usage is TRBJ1-1, with D tentatively TRBD1 (5 bases). The CDR3 runs to 11 residues. The germline gives CDR1 MNHEY, CDR2 SVGAGI. V was shortened by 8 bases and J by 6 bases, with 10 bases between the two germline ends. The CDR3 sequence: CASSWGAEAFF. DNA of the CDR3: TGTGCCAGCTCCTGGGGGGCTGAAGCTTTCTTT.

V usage is TRBV2 and J usage is TRBJ2-6, with 7 bases lining up with TRBD1. With V trimmed by 6 bases and J by 1 base, 3 bases remained unmatched. Germline V gene data show CDR1 as SNHLY and CDR2 as FYNNEI. This CDR3 spans 15 amino acids. This CDR3 is CASRDRISGANVLTF. DNA for the CDR3: TGTGCCAGCAGGGACAGGATTTCTGGGGCCAACGTCCTGACTTTC. The variable domain in full, with the rest retrieved from reference TRBV2 and TRBJ2-6, is EPEVTQTPSHQVTQMGQEVILRCVPISNHLYFYWYRQILGQKVEFLVSFYNNEISEKSEIFDDQFSVERPDGSNFTLKIRSTKLEDSAMYFCASRDRISGANVLTFGAGSRLTVL.

This chain uses TRBV28 with TRBJ1-2; maybe TRBD1 (6 bases). V was pared by 6 bases and J by 5 bases, with 13 bases between. Germline V gene lookup returns CDR1 MDHEN and CDR2 SYDVKM. The CDR3 length is 13 residues. The CDR3 bases are TGTGCCAGCAGGATACCCCAGGGGTATGGCTACACCTTC. It yields the protein CASRIPQGYGYTF.

V is TRBV5-1 and J is TRBJ2-1; D is uncertain. CDR1 is SGHRS and CDR2 is YFSETQ in the germline V gene. V lost 3 bases and J 4 bases, leaving 11 bases between the germline ends. The CDR3 contains 14 residues. The CDR3: CASSSGDTYNEQFF. The DNA for the CDR3 is TGCGCCAGCAGCTCCGGCGACACTTACAATGAGCAGTTCTTC.

The sample holds a few counts of this clone. The chain is built from TRBV3-1 (or the pseudogene TRBV3-2) and TRBJ1-1; D possibly corresponds to TRBD1 (6 bases). The germline V and J ends were trimmed by 3 bases and 11 bases, with 13 bases remaining between them. Germline V gene data show CDR1 as LGHDT and CDR2 as YNNKEL (reference sequence). This CDR3 is built from 12 residues. CDR3 sequence: CASSQLQGRAFF. The CDR3 coding sequence is TGTGCCAGCAGCCAGCTACAGGGTCGGGCTTTCTTT.

This chain uses TRBV5-4 with TRBJ2-2; 13 nucleotides match TRBD2. V trimming: 4 bases; J trimming: 5 bases; junction bases outside the gene matches: 5. Germline values: CDR1 SGHNT, CDR2 YYREEE (reference sequence). The CDR3 contains 16 residues. For the CDR3, the DNA is TGTGCCAGCAGCACCAGACTAGCGGGAGGTACCGGGGAGCTGTTTTTT. The encoded protein is CASSTRLAGGTGELFF.

The chain joins TRBV30 to TRBJ1-1; D is undetermined. Trimming removed 1 base at V and 0 bases at J, with 6 bases between. The length of the CDR3 is 13 residues. CDR1 is GTSNPN and CDR2 is SVGIG in the germline V gene (reference sequence). CDR3 sequence: CAWSGQVNTEAFF. CDR3 coding DNA: TGTGCCTGGAGTGGACAAGTGAACACTGAAGCTTTCTTT. The variable domain in full, with the rest retrieved from reference TRBV30 and TRBJ1-1, is SQTIHQWPATLVQPVGSPLSLECTVEGTSNPNLYWYRQAAGRGLQLLFYSVGIGQISSEVPQNLSASRPQDRQFILSSKKLLLSDSGFYLCAWSGQVNTEAFFGQGTRLTVV.

The rearrangement uses TRBV18 and TRBJ2-3; D call uncertain. The CDR3 runs to 13 residues. In germline, CDR1 is KGHSH, CDR2 LQKENI. V shed 2 bases and J shed 6 bases, with 9 bases lying between them. CDR3 DNA: TGTGCCAGCTCACCAACCCTATCCGATACGCAGTATTTT. It is translated as CASSPTLSDTQYF.

The J gene is TRBJ2-2, the V gene TRBV10-3, with 10 bases identical to TRBD1. V shed 2 bases, J shed 3 bases, and the junction held 6 bases outside the gene matches. The germline gives CDR1 ENHRY, CDR2 SYGVKD. CDR3 length: 17 residues. The CDR3: CAISETTGGIYTGELFF. The CDR3, as DNA: TGTGCCATCAGTGAGACGACAGGGGGCATCTACACCGGGGAGCTGTTTTTT.

V usage is TRBV19 and J usage is TRBJ1-2, with TRBD1 identical over 9 bases. The J segment lost 4 bases and the V segment lost 5 bases, leaving 11 bases of the junction unmatched. CDR1 and CDR2 (germline): LNHDA, SQIVND (reference sequence). There are 16 residues in the CDR3. CDR3 nucleotide sequence: TGTGCCAGTAGTGGAACCGGGACAGGGTTTGGCTATGGCTACACCTTC. Translation: CASSGTGTGFGYGYTF.

This rearrangement joins TRBV5-1 to TRBJ1-2; D gene ambiguous. The CDR3 is 13 amino acids. Between the trimmed V and J ends, which lost 0 bases and 7 bases, there was a span of 10 bases. Germline V CDR1 and CDR2: SGHRS, YFSETQ. The CDR3 bases are TGCGCCAGCAGCTTGGTTGCGAATTCTGGCTACACCTTC. Protein product: CASSLVANSGYTF.

This clone was picked up a small number of times. The chain carries TRBV3-1 (or the pseudogene TRBV3-2) and TRBJ2-3, with 7 positions matching TRBD2. This CDR3 is built from 16 residues. Germline V gives CDR1 LGHDT, CDR2 YNNKEL (reference sequence). Unmatched junction bases numbered 8, after V lost 4 bases and J lost 1 base. The CDR3 sequence is CASSPYGGGGTDTQYF. DNA for the CDR3: TGTGCCAGCAGCCCCTATGGGGGGGGAGGCACAGATACGCAGTATTTT.

The chain links TRBV3-1 (or the pseudogene TRBV3-2) to TRBJ2-6; TRBD2 matches 7 bases. This CDR3 has 17 amino acids. Germline loops: CDR1 LGHDT, CDR2 YNNKEL (reference sequence). With 0 bases clipped from V and 2 bases from J, the junction kept 4 bases outside the gene matches. CDR3 in amino acids: CASSQDGEGAGANVLTF. The CDR3 DNA follows: TGTGCCAGCAGCCAAGATGGGGAGGGAGCTGGGGCCAACGTCCTGACTTTC.

This clone came up once. The CDR3 spells CASSLRQGSSGNTIYF. DNA of the CDR3: TGTGCCAGCAGCTTAAGGCAGGGGTCCTCTGGAAACACCATATATTTT. The V call is TRBV7-9, the J call TRBJ1-3; TRBD1 is a possible D gene (6 bases). The CDR3 spans 16 residues. The ends were cut back, 2 bases at V and 0 bases at J, with 11 bases in the middle. Germline assignment: CDR1 SEHNR and CDR2 FQNEAQ (reference sequence).

This chain joins TRBV3-1 (or the pseudogene TRBV3-2) and TRBJ1-6, with D maybe TRBD1 (6 bases). CDR3 length: 16 residues. V dropped 6 bases and J dropped 7 bases, with 19 bases sitting between them. Germline loops: CDR1 LGHDT, CDR2 YNNKEL (reference sequence). CDR3 nucleotide sequence: TGTGCCAGCAGACACCTACCACAGGGACGGAATTCACCCCTCCACTTT. The encoded protein is CASRHLPQGRNSPLHF.

The rearrangement joins TRBV6-1 to TRBJ1-5; D uncertain. The V gene lost 0 bases and the J gene lost 7 bases, with 10 bases spanning the gap. From germline, CDR1 is MNHNS and CDR2 SASEGT. This CDR3 contains 14 residues. The chain's CDR3 is CASSEAGGYQPQHF. CDR3 bases: TGTGCCAGCAGTGAAGCTGGAGGGTACCAGCCCCAGCATTTT.